Presented here are 24 T cell receptor beta chains from one specimen sequenced in a study of cytomegalovirus exposure and HLA in healthy donors. TCRdb keeps only in-frame clones here, not all; method: immunoSEQ multiplex PCR. The sample lists 150,000 to 160,000 clones, 65% to 90% occurring once. The sample was PBMCs. Receptor source: a man younger than 30 in good health and CMV-seropositive.

This chain joins TRBV7-6 and TRBJ1-2, with D hard to call. The germline CDR1 and CDR2 sequences are SGHVS and FNYEAQ. The CDR3 has 11 amino acids. Trimming took off 5 bases at V and 4 bases at J, with 5 bases between the two ends. The CDR3 nucleotides are TGTGCCAGCAGCGACACCTATGGCTACACCTTC. Translated, it gives CASSDTYGYTF. The whole variable domain, filled in from reference TRBV7-6 and TRBJ1-2, reads GAGVSQSPRYKVTKRGQDVALRCDPISGHVSLYWYRQALGQGPEFLTYFNYEAQQDKSGLPNDRFSAERPEGSISTLTIQRTEQRDSAMYRCASSDTYGYTFGSGTRLTVV.

The V and J genes are TRBV14 and TRBJ2-6; D may be TRBD2 (6 bases). The germline V and J ends were trimmed by 1 base and 4 bases, with 14 bases remaining between them. Per the germline V gene, CDR1 is SGHDN and CDR2 is FVKESK. The CDR3 is 17 amino acids. CDR3 in amino acids: CASSQVPGAPGANVLTF. CDR3 coding DNA: TGTGCCAGCAGCCAAGTACCGGGAGCGCCAGGGGCCAACGTCCTGACTTTC.

This clone is termed medium-sized. The chain links TRBV5-1 to TRBJ2-3; TRBD2 matches 14 bases. CDR3 size: 16 residues. The germline V gene has CDR1 SGHRS and CDR2 YFSETQ. The ends lost 3 bases at V and 5 bases at J; junction bases unmatched: 5. This chain's CDR3 is CASSSGLAGAGDTQYF. The DNA of the CDR3 is TGCGCCAGCAGCTCGGGACTAGCGGGGGCTGGAGATACGCAGTATTTT.

The rearrangement uses TRBV18 and TRBJ2-6, with D maybe TRBD1 (6 bases). The V gene lost 5 bases and the J gene lost 1 base, with 18 bases spanning the gap. The CDR3 runs 18 residues. Germline CDR1 and CDR2: KGHSH and LQKENI. In nucleotides, the CDR3 is TGTGCCAGCTCAACCGGACAGTGGGGTTTGTCTGGGGCCAACGTCCTGACTTTC. This gives the protein CASSTGQWGLSGANVLTF.

The chain employs TRBV6-1 and TRBJ2-2, with D tentatively TRBD1 (5 bases). CDR3 length equals 14 residues. Trimming took off 4 bases at V and 4 bases at J, with 10 bases between the two ends. In germline, CDR1 is MNHNS, CDR2 SASEGT. CDR3 DNA: TGTGCCAGCAGTGTCGGCAGGGTCACCGGGGAGCTGTTTTTT. This translates into CASSVGRVTGELFF.

The rearrangement links TRBV6-1 to TRBJ2-7, with 9 bases aligning to TRBD2. CDR1 and CDR2 (germline): MNHNS, SASEGT. J gave up 2 bases and V 2 bases, and 10 bases lay outside the gene matches. The CDR3 has 17 residues. The CDR3 nucleotides read TGTGCCAGCAGTGAAAGTCGCTGGACTAGCGAGGCCTACGAGCAGTACTTC. This codes for CASSESRWTSEAYEQYF.

The J gene is TRBJ2-7, the V gene TRBV10-2; the match to TRBD1 covers 12 bases. This CDR3 region has 15 residues. CDR1 is WSHSY, CDR2 SAAADI, per germline. V trimming: 6 bases; J trimming: 5 bases; junction bases outside the gene matches: 8. CDR3 protein: CASRDGTGGLHEQYF. CDR3 bases: TGCGCCAGCAGGGACGGGACAGGGGGCTTGCACGAGCAGTACTTC.

This chain uses TRBV29-1 with TRBJ2-1; 10 bases agree with TRBD1. The J segment lost 9 bases and the V segment lost 4 bases, leaving 9 bases of the junction unmatched. Germline V lookup: CDR1 SQVTM, CDR2 ANQGSEA. CDR3 length: 14 amino acids. The CDR3 region is CSVVGQGGLGEQFF. The DNA for the CDR3 is TGCAGCGTTGTCGGACAGGGGGGATTGGGTGAGCAGTTCTTC.

This clone was picked up a small number of times. The chain employs TRBV9 and TRBJ1-2; D is unresolved. The germline gives CDR1 SGDLS, CDR2 YYNGEE. The CDR3 length is 13 residues. The V end lost 4 bases, the J end lost 4 bases, and 11 bases lay between the germline ends. The CDR3 DNA follows: TGTGCCAGCAGCCCCCGGGTAGCCTATGGCTACACCTTC. It is translated as CASSPRVAYGYTF.

The chain has TRBV15 and TRBJ2-3; 7 bases are a match to TRBD1. Trimming cost V 1 base and J 2 bases; bases outside gene matches: 3. Germline V lookup: CDR1 LNHNV, CDR2 YYDKDF (reference sequence). CDR3 size: 15 residues. This CDR3 is CATSRGRGPTDTQYF. CDR3 DNA sequence: TGTGCCACCAGCAGAGGTAGGGGGCCCACAGATACGCAGTATTTT.

This chain uses TRBV10-3 with TRBJ1-1, with D perhaps TRBD1 (5 bases). V lost 2 bases and J 0 bases, leaving 10 bases between the germline ends. Germline V gene sequence: CDR1 ENHRY, CDR2 SYGVKD. This CDR3 comprises 15 residues. The DNA of the CDR3 is TGTGCCATCAGTGAGGGGGGGACCATGAACACTGAAGCTTTCTTT. Amino acids: CAISEGGTMNTEAFF.

This chain links TRBV25-1 with TRBJ1-1, with D possibly being TRBD1 (5 bases). CDR1 is MGHDK and CDR2 is SYGVNS in the germline V gene. The V end lost 2 bases, the J end lost 1 base, and 11 bases lay between the germline ends. CDR3 length: 15 amino acids. The CDR3 spells CASSEPRGQNTEAFF. As DNA, the CDR3 is TGTGCCAGCAGTGAACCCCGAGGACAGAACACTGAAGCTTTCTTT.

The chain carries TRBV19 and TRBJ1-2, with D maybe TRBD1 (6 bases). CDR1 LNHDA and CDR2 SQIVND come from the germline V gene (reference sequence). The V gene lost 2 bases and the J gene lost 8 bases, with 15 bases spanning the gap. The CDR3 spans 14 residues. CDR3 loop: CASSIRRDNNGYTF. The DNA of the CDR3 is TGTGCCAGTAGTATACGCAGGGACAATAACGGCTACACCTTC.

The chain carries TRBV18 and TRBJ2-7; D might be TRBD2 (5 bases). Germline V lookup: CDR1 KGHSH, CDR2 LQKENI. This CDR3 is built from 16 residues. Trimming stripped 3 bases from V and 0 bases from J, with 15 bases between. In nucleotides, the CDR3 is TGTGCCAGCTCACCCCTACCCCCGGGGAGCTCCTACGAGCAGTACTTC. Protein sequence: CASSPLPPGSSYEQYF.

This chain connects TRBV19 to TRBJ1-5; D may be TRBD1 (6 bases). CDR3 length: 15 residues. CDR1 is LNHDA, CDR2 SQIVND, per germline (reference sequence). The V end lost 3 bases, the J end lost 6 bases, and 15 bases lay between the germline ends. CDR3 region: CASSITGWGGQPQHF. The CDR3 coding sequence is TGTGCCAGTAGTATTACAGGGTGGGGCGGTCAGCCCCAGCATTTT. Filled out from reference TRBV19 and TRBJ1-5, the complete variable domain reads DGGITQSPKYLFRKEGQNVTLSCEQNLNHDAMYWYRQDPGQGLRLIYYSQIVNDFQKGDIAEGYSVSREKKESFPLTVTSAQKNPTAFYLCASSITGWGGQPQHFGDGTRLSIL.

A few counts support this clone. V gene TRBV29-1 combines with J gene TRBJ2-7; 7 positions agree with TRBD1. Germline assignment: CDR1 SQVTM and CDR2 ANQGSEA. V was pared by 0 bases and J by 4 bases, with 6 bases of the junction left unmatched. CDR3 length: 14 residues. CDR3 bases: TGCAGCGTTGAAGATCCGGCCAGGGGGTACGAGCAGTACTTC. This gives the protein CSVEDPARGYEQYF.

The chain joins TRBV6-5 to TRBJ1-2, with D tentatively TRBD1 (6 bases). The germline V and J ends were trimmed by 5 bases and 6 bases, with 16 bases remaining between them. The CDR3 runs 14 residues. Germline CDR1 and CDR2: MNHEY and SVGAGI. For the CDR3, the DNA is TGTGCCAGCAGTAAATACAGGGAAGGGCATGGCTACACCTTC. It yields the protein CASSKYREGHGYTF.

The V and J genes are TRBV30 and TRBJ2-6; TRBD1 is a possible D gene (5 bases). From germline, CDR1 is GTSNPN and CDR2 SVGIG (reference sequence). The CDR3 has 14 residues. Trimming left V 2 bases short and J 4 bases short, with 9 bases between. For the CDR3, the DNA is TGTGCCTGGAGTCCAGGGTCCGGGGCCAACGTCCTGACTTTC. This translates into CAWSPGSGANVLTF.

The chain employs TRBV9 and TRBJ1-1, with a tentative D call TRBD1 (5 bases). Trimming took 3 bases from V and 2 from J, leaving 8 bases between them. The CDR3 runs to 13 residues. CDR1 and CDR2 from the germline V gene are SGDLS and YYNGEE. CDR3 DNA: TGTGCCAGCAGCGGGGACTTAAACACTGAAGCTTTCTTT. Translated: CASSGDLNTEAFF. Variable domain in full (rest from reference TRBV9 and TRBJ1-1): DSGVTQTPKHLITATGQRVTLRCSPRSGDLSVYWYQQSLDQGLQFLIQYYNGEERAKGNILERFSAQQFPDLHSELNLSSLELGDSALYFCASSGDLNTEAFFGQGTRLTVV.

As DNA, the CDR3 is TGTGCCAGCACCACGACAGGGGAGGGCTATGGCTACACCTTC. This translates into CASTTTGEGYGYTF. This chain connects TRBV7-9 to TRBJ1-2, with 8 positions matching TRBD1. The J segment lost 4 bases and the V segment lost 7 bases, leaving 8 bases of the junction unmatched. Germline V gives CDR1 SEHNR, CDR2 FQNEAQ (reference sequence). CDR3 size: 14 residues.

The chain links TRBV11-2 to TRBJ2-3, with a tentative D call TRBD2 (6 bases). V dropped 3 bases and J dropped 1 base, with 11 bases sitting between them. The length of the CDR3 is 15 residues. Germline CDR1 SGHAT, CDR2 FQNNGV. CDR3 residues: CASSLGGVGTDTQYF. The CDR3 coding sequence is TGTGCCAGCAGCTTGGGGGGAGTAGGCACAGATACGCAGTATTTT.

The rearrangement uses TRBV7-2 and TRBJ1-5; 11 bases map to TRBD1. CDR3 length: 14 amino acids. V was clipped by 3 bases and J by 9 bases; unmatched bases: 4. Germline V gene sequence: CDR1 SGHTA, CDR2 FQGNSA. In DNA, the CDR3 is TGTGCCAGCAGCTTTGGGACAGGGGGGCGGCCCCAGCATTTT. Amino acids: CASSFGTGGRPQHF. Using reference TRBV7-2 and TRBJ1-5 for the parts outside the CDR3, the full variable domain is GAGVSQSPSNKVTEKGKDVELRCDPISGHTALYWYRQSLGQGLEFLIYFQGNSAPDKSGLPSDRFSAERTGGSVSTLTIQRTQQEDSAVYLCASSFGTGGRPQHFGDGTRLSIL.

V and J are TRBV9 and TRBJ1-4, with a weak D call TRBD1 (5 bases). The V gene lost 0 bases and the J gene lost 7 bases, with 10 bases spanning the gap. Germline CDR1 and CDR2: SGDLS and YYNGEE. This CDR3 spans 14 amino acids. The CDR3 loop is CASSVAGAGEKLFF. The CDR3 region has the DNA TGTGCCAGCAGCGTAGCTGGGGCTGGTGAAAAACTGTTTTTT.

This clone was seen a handful of times. In DNA form, the CDR3 reads TGTGCCAGTAGTCCCGCCGGGACAGTCTCTGGGGCCAACGTCCTGACTTTC. Its translation is CASSPAGTVSGANVLTF. The J gene is TRBJ2-6, the V gene TRBV19; 7 bases match TRBD1. Trimming took 5 bases from V and 0 from J; bases not matched to a gene: 7. The CDR3 covers 17 residues. From germline, CDR1 is LNHDA and CDR2 SQIVND (reference sequence).